A single sample gave rise to the 17 T cell receptor beta chains below, sequenced in a study of shared T cell receptors in the human thymus. Sequenced by immunoSEQ multiplex PCR; TCRdb stores in-frame clones only, minus some. The repertoire consists of about 660,000 clones, with around 87% occurring once and the leading ten covering about 0.0094%. These data also formed part of another study, on human thymus T cells.

The sample taken for sequencing was thymocytes. The receptors originated from a boy under three years old with a congenital heart defect.

The rearrangement joins TRBV27 to TRBJ2-5; TRBD1 agrees at 9 bases. The junction had 9 bases not matched to a gene; V was cut back by 5 bases and J by 5 bases. This CDR3 spans 15 amino acids. The germline V gene encodes CDR1 MNHEY and CDR2 SMNVEV (reference sequence). The CDR3, as DNA: TGTGCCAGCAGTGAAGGACAGGGGAGGTGGGAGACCCAGTACTTC. Encoded protein: CASSEGQGRWETQYF.

The chain couples TRBV18 to TRBJ2-7, with TRBD1 as a possible D gene (5 bases). Germline assignment: CDR1 KGHSH and CDR2 LQKENI. Deletions cut 6 bases from V and 5 bases from J, with 23 bases between. The CDR3 length is 16 residues. CDR3 nucleotides: TGTGCCAGCTCTACCAATGCGGCAGGGATTAGTCACGAGCAGTACTTC. Its translation: CASSTNAAGISHEQYF.

V usage is TRBV2 and J usage is TRBJ1-2; D ambiguous. The V end lost 3 bases, the J end lost 5 bases, and 13 bases lay between the germline ends. This CDR3 is 14 amino acids long. The germline V gene encodes CDR1 SNHLY and CDR2 FYNNEI. The CDR3 DNA reads TGTGCCAGCAGTGATATCCAGGCACTTTATGGCTACACCTTC. The encoded protein is CASSDIQALYGYTF.

The chain employs TRBV28 and TRBJ1-5; D might be TRBD1 (5 bases). This CDR3 contains 16 residues. CDR1 MDHEN and CDR2 SYDVKM come from the germline V gene. Trimming took 6 bases from V and 2 from J, leaving 17 bases between them. In DNA form, the CDR3 reads TGTGCCAGCAGGGGGGGGGTCCTTGGAGGCAATCAGCCCCAGCATTTT. The encoded protein is CASRGGVLGGNQPQHF.

V and J are TRBV6-1 and TRBJ1-6; D remains ambiguous. Looked up from germline, CDR1 is MNHNS and CDR2 is SASEGT. There are 13 residues in the CDR3. The V end was cut by 3 bases, the J end by 7 bases, with 7 bases between. The chain's CDR3 is CASSDTRNSPLHF. The DNA for the CDR3 is TGTGCCAGCAGTGATACCAGGAATTCACCCCTCCACTTT.

Remarks on this clone: The same CDR3 is also encoded by other DNA sequences in this sample. The gene calls are TRBV27 and TRBJ1-5, with 7 bases lining up with TRBD1. This CDR3 is built from 14 residues. Germline V lookup: CDR1 MNHEY, CDR2 SMNVEV (reference sequence). V was clipped by 3 bases and J by 3 bases; unmatched bases: 2. CDR3 protein: CASSLGQTNQPQHF. CDR3 coding DNA: TGTGCCAGCAGTTTGGGACAGACCAATCAGCCCCAGCATTTT.

The gene calls are TRBV5-6 and TRBJ1-1; D remains ambiguous. In germline, CDR1 is SGHDT, CDR2 YYEEEE. The V and J ends lost 4 bases and 1 base respectively, with 14 bases between them. This CDR3 comprises 15 residues. CDR3 nucleotide sequence: TGTGCCAGCAGCCCCCCCTTCGGGAAGAACACTGAAGCTTTCTTT. Its translation is CASSPPFGKNTEAFF.

This clone was detected only a few times. The rearrangement uses TRBV20-1 and TRBJ2-1, with 9 bases matching TRBD2. CDR3 size: 11 residues. V lost 5 bases and J lost 10; bases outside the gene matches: 3. Germline lookup yields CDR1 DFQATT and CDR2 SNEGSKA (reference sequence). The CDR3 region has the DNA TGCAGTGCTCGTCTAGCGGGGGAGCAGTTCTTC. It is translated as CSARLAGEQFF.

This clone has a single count. The chain uses TRBV2 and TRBJ2-1; TRBD1 might be the D (5 bases). The V gene's germline CDR1 is SNHLY and CDR2 FYNNEI. The V gene lost 9 bases and the J gene lost 5 bases, with 8 bases spanning the gap. The CDR3 runs to 11 residues. The CDR3 region is CARTENNEQFF. In DNA form, the CDR3 reads TGTGCCAGGACAGAAAACAATGAGCAGTTCTTC.

The chain employs TRBV4-3 and TRBJ2-1; TRBD2 might be the D (6 bases). Germline V gives CDR1 LGHNA, CDR2 YSLEER. This CDR3 has 14 amino acids. V was clipped by 4 bases and J by 7 bases, with 14 bases between them. The DNA for the CDR3 is TGCGCCAGCAGCCCAGCCGGTAGCGGAAATGAGCAGTTCTTC. Amino acids: CASSPAGSGNEQFF.

This sequence joins TRBV6-6 and TRBJ2-7, with a tentative D call TRBD1 (6 bases). CDR3 length equals 15 residues. Per the germline V gene, CDR1 is MNHNY and CDR2 is SVGAGI (reference sequence). V was shortened by 5 bases and J by 2 bases, with 16 bases between the two germline ends. DNA for the CDR3: TGTGCCAGCAGTCCCCCCGGACAGCTCCCCTACGAGCAGTACTTC. Translated, it gives CASSPPGQLPYEQYF.

This chain connects TRBV2 to TRBJ1-6; no clear D. Trimming cost V 5 bases and J 5 bases, with 7 bases left between them. CDR3 length: 13 residues. CDR1 SNHLY and CDR2 FYNNEI come from the germline V gene. The CDR3 DNA sequence: TGTGCCAGCAGTTACAGCCATAATTCACCCCTCCACTTT. It yields the protein CASSYSHNSPLHF.

The rearrangement joins TRBV7-4 to TRBJ1-1, with 11 bases fitting TRBD1. Germline assignment: CDR1 SGHVT and CDR2 SQSDAQ. The CDR3 is 18 amino acids. V was pared by 2 bases and J by 0 bases, with 8 bases of the junction left unmatched. CDR3 residues: CASSLFSGTGGLNTEAFF. CDR3 DNA sequence: TGTGCCAGCAGCTTATTTAGCGGGACAGGGGGGTTGAACACTGAAGCTTTCTTT. The full variable domain, its missing parts supplied by reference TRBV7-4 and TRBJ1-1, is GAGVSQSPRYKVAKRGRDVALRCDSISGHVTLYWYRQTLGQGSEVLTYSQSDAQRDKSGRPSGRFSAERPERSVSTLKIQRTEQGDSAVYLCASSLFSGTGGLNTEAFFGQGTRLTVV.

The chain links TRBV28 to TRBJ1-2; D is perhaps TRBD1 (6 bases). The CDR3 extends over 15 amino acids. Trimming stripped 7 bases from V and 4 bases from J, with 19 bases between. Germline V lookup: CDR1 MDHEN, CDR2 SYDVKM. The CDR3 region is CASTKRTVPRYGYTF. Here the CDR3 DNA reads TGTGCCAGCACCAAAAGGACAGTGCCGCGCTATGGCTACACCTTC.

The V and J genes are TRBV7-8 and TRBJ1-1; D ambiguous. Trimming removed 10 bases from V and 1 base from J, with 13 bases in between. CDR1 and CDR2 (germline): SGHVS, FQNEAQ. The CDR3 totals 13 residues. The CDR3 sequence is CATTPPGNTEAFF. In nucleotides, the CDR3 is TGTGCCACCACCCCCCCCGGGAACACTGAAGCTTTCTTT.

The chain is built from TRBV9 and TRBJ2-4, with TRBD1 matching over 7 bases. CDR3 length equals 20 residues. CDR1 is SGDLS, CDR2 YYNGEE, per germline. V was pared by 3 bases and J by 0 bases, with 18 bases of the junction left unmatched. The CDR3 region is CASSAGDRPVAARAKNIQYF. The CDR3 DNA follows: TGTGCCAGCAGCGCCGGGGACAGACCTGTGGCTGCCAGAGCCAAAAACATTCAGTACTTC.

The rearrangement uses TRBV7-6 and TRBJ2-3; TRBD2 matches 11 bases. The germline V gene encodes CDR1 SGHVS and CDR2 FNYEAQ. Trimming at V came to 5 bases and at J to 6 bases, leaving 16 bases not matched to a gene. This CDR3 has 18 residues. The DNA of the CDR3 is TGTGCCAGCAGCCTGGGGAATAGCGGGAGGGCCCTCCGGGATACGCAGTATTTT. As protein: CASSLGNSGRALRDTQYF.